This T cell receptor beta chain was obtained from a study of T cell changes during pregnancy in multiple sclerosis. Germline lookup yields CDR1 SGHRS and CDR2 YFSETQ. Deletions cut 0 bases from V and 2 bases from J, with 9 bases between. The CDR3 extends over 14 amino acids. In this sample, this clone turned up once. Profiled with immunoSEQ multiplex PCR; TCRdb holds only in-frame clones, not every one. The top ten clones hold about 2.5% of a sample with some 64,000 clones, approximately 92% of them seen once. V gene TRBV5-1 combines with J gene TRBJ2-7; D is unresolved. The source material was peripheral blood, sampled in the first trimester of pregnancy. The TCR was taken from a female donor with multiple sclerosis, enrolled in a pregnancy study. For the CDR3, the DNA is TGCGCCAGCAGCTTGGGTGGCGGAACCTACGAGCAGTACTTC. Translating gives CASSLGGGTYEQYF.